This T cell receptor beta chain derives from a study of shared clonotypes between healthy human individuals. Study findings and constraints: Tissues were not sampled, only blood, and their repertoires likely differ. Of the naive CD4 clonotypes, approximately 5% were shared across a few donors.

Deep was the level at which the assay was run. The authors split each subset's genomic DNA evenly across several immunoSEQ plates. The assay was immunoSEQ multiplex PCR, and TCRdb's table has in-frame clones only and misses some. The table lists 1.4 million to 1.5 million clones, about 96% of them singletons. This clone has just one count. The target antigen is unknown. The V gene's germline CDR1 is SNHLY and CDR2 FYNNEI. The V segment lost 7 bases and the J segment 6 bases; nucleotides outside the gene matches: 7. CDR3 length: 14 amino acids. The clonotype originates from a man aged 25-45 years in good health. This rearrangement joins TRBV2 to TRBJ2-2; TRBD2 matches 8 bases. Sequencing used naive CD4+ T cells sorted from blood. The sample's subset: CD45RA+ positively selected. CDR3 sequence: CASNKLAGAGELFF. The DNA for the CDR3 is TGTGCCAGCAACAAGCTAGCGGGCGCCGGGGAGCTGTTTTTT.